The 25 T cell receptor beta chains below come from one sample, sequenced in a study of blood T cells in healthy people across ages. For the second PCR, which ran for about 7 to 11 cycles, a sample-barcoded 5' primer and a J-beta primer mix were used. Via MiXCR, TCRdb re-called the 5' RACE reads, giving one row per CDR3 protein. In the table there are hundreds of thousands of distinct CDR3 sequences, about 30% of which are singletons. The specimen sequenced was blood. The receptors were sampled from a woman of 80 years or more in good health.

This clonotype has a count of ten or more. V is TRBV7-3 and J is TRBJ2-3; D gene unclear. Between the trimmed V and J ends, which lost 0 bases and 0 bases, there was a span of 13 bases. The CDR3 is made up of 17 amino acids. Germline-derived CDR1 and CDR2 are SGHTA and FQGTGA. The CDR3 spells CASSLTKGGSSTDTQYF. CDR3 nucleotide sequence: TGTGCCAGCAGCTTAACGAAAGGTGGCTCTAGCACAGATACGCAGTATTTT.

This clonotype was counted many times. V is TRBV5-1 and J is TRBJ2-7; D is perhaps TRBD1 (7 bases). Germline V gene data show CDR1 as SGHRS and CDR2 as YFSETQ. The CDR3 contains 14 residues. Trimming pared 0 bases from V and 5 bases from J, leaving 12 bases between. The CDR3 loop reads CASSLGGTVNEQYF. In nucleotides, the CDR3 is TGCGCCAGCAGCTTGGGCGGGACAGTAAACGAGCAGTACTTC. The entire variable domain, with the rest obtained from reference TRBV5-1 and TRBJ2-7, is as follows: KAGVTQTPRYLIKTRGQQVTLSCSPISGHRSVSWYQQTPGQGLQFLFEYFSETQRNKGNFPGRFSGRQFSNSRSEMNVSTLELGDSALYLCASSLGGTVNEQYFGPGTRLTVT.

CDR3 region: CASSLVGAPNEQFF. CDR3 nucleotides: TGCGCCAGCAGCTTGGTCGGAGCTCCGAATGAGCAGTTCTTC. The rearrangement joins TRBV5-1 to TRBJ2-1; D is uncertain. Germline V gene sequence: CDR1 SGHRS, CDR2 YFSETQ. The CDR3 runs 14 residues. V lost 0 bases and J 7 bases, leaving 11 bases between the germline ends.

This clonotype has a count of ten or more. V usage is TRBV20-1 and J usage is TRBJ1-2; D is ambiguous. The CDR3 contains 16 residues. Per the germline V gene, CDR1 is DFQATT and CDR2 is SNEGSKA (reference sequence). Trimming shortened V by 3 bases and J by 5 bases, and 22 bases separated the two germline ends. CDR3 residues: CSARPLGGQESYGYTF. CDR3 in DNA: TGCAGTGCTAGGCCCCTTGGAGGGCAGGAATCTTATGGCTACACCTTC.

This clonotype was seen repeatedly, ten times or more. J is TRBJ2-3 and V is TRBV27; the match to TRBD1 covers 9 bases. Germline V gives CDR1 MNHEY, CDR2 SMNVEV (reference sequence). V was pared by 1 base and J by 6 bases, with 5 bases of the junction left unmatched. The CDR3 runs to 15 residues. CDR3 nucleotides: TGTGCCAGCAGTTTATACACAGGGGGCGGGGATACGCAGTATTTT. Protein sequence: CASSLYTGGGDTQYF.

This clonotype showed up many times. The chain carries TRBV12-3 or TRBV12-4 and TRBJ1-2; D may be TRBD1 (5 bases). Trimming removed 6 bases at V and 8 bases at J, with 16 bases between. CDR3 length: 13 amino acids. DNA for the CDR3: TGTGCCAGCAGCGCTCAGGGACGAAAAGGCTACACCTTC. Encoded protein: CASSAQGRKGYTF.

This clonotype was seen ten or more times. The rearrangement uses TRBV5-1 and TRBJ2-3; TRBD2 matches 7 bases. The germline V gene has CDR1 SGHRS and CDR2 YFSETQ. CDR3 size: 15 residues. V gave up 1 base and J gave up 2 bases; unmatched junction bases: 4. The CDR3 is CASSLMAGDTDTQYF. The CDR3 DNA reads as TGCGCCAGCAGCTTGATGGCGGGGGACACAGATACGCAGTATTTT.

This clonotype has only a few counts. The chain joins TRBV30 to TRBJ1-6, with a weak D call TRBD1 (5 bases). The CDR3 spans 14 residues. Germline-derived CDR1 and CDR2 are GTSNPN and SVGIG (reference sequence). V was clipped by 0 bases and J by 9 bases, with 12 bases between them. CDR3 amino acids: CAWSVQQVISPLHF. DNA for the CDR3: TGTGCCTGGAGTGTACAACAGGTTATTTCACCCCTCCACTTT.

The V gene is TRBV4-3, the J gene TRBJ2-6; no definite D call. V shed 0 bases and J shed 4 bases, with 10 bases lying between them. CDR1 is LGHNA and CDR2 is YSLEER in the germline V gene. This CDR3 has 16 residues. CDR3 amino acids: CASSQDPSTGANVLTF. CDR3 nucleotides: TGCGCCAGCAGCCAAGACCCCTCTACCGGGGCCAACGTCCTGACTTTC.

This clonotype was picked up a small number of times. The chain is built from TRBV20-1 and TRBJ2-7, with D unresolved. Trimming shortened V by 6 bases and J by 1 base, and 10 bases separated the two germline ends. CDR1 is DFQATT, CDR2 SNEGSKA, per germline (reference sequence). This CDR3 comprises 12 residues. The CDR3 loop is CSAIPGSYEQYF. The CDR3 nucleotides read TGCAGTGCCATCCCTGGGTCCTACGAGCAGTACTTC.

The gene calls are TRBV20-1 and TRBJ2-1; D perhaps matches TRBD1 (7 bases). The CDR3 consists of 16 residues. Germline CDR1 is DFQATT and CDR2 is SNEGSKA (reference sequence). The V gene lost 3 bases and the J gene lost 0 bases, with 15 bases spanning the gap. CDR3 nucleotides: TGCAGTGCTAGTTCTCAGGGGGGTAGCTCCTACAATGAGCAGTTCTTC. It yields the protein CSASSQGGSSYNEQFF.

The CDR3 nucleotides are TGTGCCAGCAGCTTAGCTCTCTTGGCAGATACGCAGTATTTT. It translates to CASSLALLADTQYF. The chain joins TRBV11-2 to TRBJ2-3; D gene ambiguous. CDR3 length: 14 residues. Trimming left V 1 base short and J 4 bases short, with 9 bases between. In germline, CDR1 is SGHAT, CDR2 FQNNGV.

This clonotype is a singleton in its sample. The V call is TRBV3-1, the J call TRBJ1-2; D unresolved. This CDR3 is built from 14 residues. Per germline, CDR1 LGHDT and CDR2 YNNKEL (reference sequence). The V and J ends lost 3 bases and 3 bases respectively, with 11 bases between them. CDR3 nucleotides: TGTGCCAGCAGCCAGAAAGGGCCGGACTATGGCTACACCTTC. It encodes CASSQKGPDYGYTF.

This clonotype was found many times. This sequence joins TRBV30 and TRBJ1-5, with D possibly matching TRBD1 (6 bases). The germline V gene has CDR1 GTSNPN and CDR2 SVGIG (reference sequence). The CDR3 is made up of 13 amino acids. Trimming removed 3 bases from V and 6 bases from J, with 12 bases in between. CDR3 bases: TGTGCCTGGAGGGCAGGGGCCGGTCAGCCCCAGCATTTT. It is translated as CAWRAGAGQPQHF.

This clonotype appeared many times. The V call is TRBV7-2, the J call TRBJ2-1; 9 bases are a match to TRBD2. In germline, CDR1 is SGHTA, CDR2 FQGNSA. The CDR3 sequence is 20 residues long. J lost 0 bases, V lost 2 bases, and 14 bases had no gene match. This CDR3 reads CASSLNRASGALSSYNEQFF. The CDR3 DNA reads TGTGCCAGCAGCTTAAATAGGGCTAGCGGGGCCTTAAGCTCCTACAATGAGCAGTTCTTC.

This clonotype was observed a handful of times. Since a much larger clone is just one base distant, this may be a read error. This chain joins TRBV7-3 and TRBJ2-4, with 9 bases aligning to TRBD1. The better agreement between TRBJ2-7 and the DNA end casts doubt on the J call. The CDR3 covers 14 residues. Germline V gene data show CDR1 as SGHTA and CDR2 as FQGTGA. The CDR3 region is CASGRGGQGYEQYF. DNA of the CDR3: TGTGCCAGCGGCCGAGGGGGACAGGGCTACGAGCAGTACTTC.

This clonotype was picked up a small number of times. V and J are TRBV7-8 and TRBJ1-1, with 8 bases identical to TRBD1. There are 16 residues in the CDR3. The germline V gene encodes CDR1 SGHVS and CDR2 FQNEAQ. The V segment lost 3 bases and the J segment 3 bases; nucleotides outside the gene matches: 9. CDR3 sequence (DNA): TGTGCCAGCAGCTTTGGACAGGGAGTCGTTGACACTGAAGCTTTCTTT. The encoded protein is CASSFGQGVVDTEAFF.

This clonotype was seen only a few times. The chain recombines TRBV5-1 with TRBJ2-5; TRBD2 agrees at 8 bases. CDR1 and CDR2 from the germline V gene are SGHRS and YFSETQ. With V trimmed by 1 base and J by 1 base, 6 bases remained unmatched. This CDR3 has 16 residues. CDR3 loop: CASSLSVGGAQETQYF. The CDR3 DNA reads TGCGCCAGCAGCTTGTCGGTCGGGGGGGCCCAAGAGACCCAGTACTTC.

This clonotype was found many times. This chain joins TRBV30 and TRBJ2-7; a possible D gene is TRBD1 (5 bases). Germline CDR1 reads GTSNPN; CDR2 reads SVGIG (reference sequence). V was clipped by 2 bases and J by 5 bases, with 7 bases between them. CDR3 length: 11 residues. CDR3 residues: CAWSLGDEQYF. CDR3 nucleotides: TGTGCCTGGAGTCTAGGGGACGAGCAGTACTTC.

This clonotype was observed many times. The genes are TRBV20-1 and TRBJ2-5; 10 bases map to TRBD2. The CDR3 runs 16 residues. CDR1 is DFQATT and CDR2 is SNEGSKA in the germline V gene (reference sequence). Germline trimming cut 2 bases from V and 0 bases from J; bases unmatched to any gene: 6. The CDR3 region has the DNA TGCAGTGCTAGATCCAGCGGGGGGGTGTACCAAGAGACCCAGTACTTC. The encoded protein is CSARSSGGVYQETQYF.

Here the CDR3 DNA reads TGCAGTGCTAGAGATGAGCGGAACTACGAGCAGTACTTC. Protein: CSARDERNYEQYF. J is TRBJ2-5 and V is TRBV20-1; tentatively, D is TRBD2 (5 bases). The J call is uncertain, as TRBJ2-7 better fits the DNA end. The germline CDR1 and CDR2 sequences are DFQATT and SNEGSKA (reference sequence). CDR3 size: 13 residues.

This clonotype came up a few times. Just one base apart from a much larger clone, this may be a read error. V gene TRBV30 combines with J gene TRBJ2-1; TRBD2 matches 15 bases. The J call may be in error: the DNA end matches TRBJ2-7 better. Germline CDR1 GTSNPN, CDR2 SVGIG (reference sequence). This CDR3 is built from 14 residues. The CDR3 nucleotides are TGTGCCGGACTAGCGGGGGGGCCCTACAATGAGCAGTACTTC. Amino acid sequence: CAGLAGGPYNEQYF.

The V and J genes are TRBV7-9 and TRBJ2-1, with 11 positions matching TRBD2. The CDR3 spans 18 residues. V was pared by 0 bases and J by 4 bases, with 8 bases of the junction left unmatched. The germline V gene has CDR1 SEHNR and CDR2 FQNEAQ (reference sequence). In DNA form, the CDR3 reads TGTGCCAGCAGCTTAGCCCTCCTGACTAGCGGGGTTTACAATGAGCAGTTCTTC. Translating gives CASSLALLTSGVYNEQFF. Full variable domain (outside the CDR3, taken from reference TRBV7-9 and TRBJ2-1): DTGVSQNPRHKITKRGQNVTFRCDPISEHNRLYWYRQTLGQGPEFLTYFQNEAQLEKSRLLSDRFSAERPKGSFSTLEIQRTEQGDSAMYLCASSLALLTSGVYNEQFFGPGTRLTVL.

In this sample, this clonotype turned up many times. The chain joins TRBV3-1 to TRBJ2-3; D gene uncertain. The CDR3 length is 12 residues. Germline loops: CDR1 LGHDT, CDR2 YNNKEL (reference sequence). The V and J ends lost 4 bases and 6 bases respectively, with 8 bases between them. Here the CDR3 reads CASSRIADTQYF. The CDR3, as DNA: TGTGCCAGCAGCCGAATAGCCGATACGCAGTATTTT.

The CDR3 bases are TGTGCCAGCAGCCAAGTCGATAACTATGGCTACACCTTC. This sequence encodes CASSQVDNYGYTF. The chain joins TRBV14 to TRBJ1-2; D is undetermined. The CDR3 consists of 13 residues. V was cut by 1 base and J by 1 base, with 4 bases left in between. The germline V gene has CDR1 SGHDN and CDR2 FVKESK.